The source of this TCR beta chain is a study of OX40 agonist ivuxolimab in advanced cancers. The method was immunoSEQ multiplex PCR; TCRdb's version includes in-frame clones alone and lacks a portion of them. Of approximately 77,000 clones listed, approximately 94% were seen once; the top ten hold roughly 4.9%. The sample here was CD4+ or CD8+ T cells sorted from blood, taken in a trial of the OX40 agonist ivuxolimab. This clonotype originated in an adult with an advanced solid tumor such as melanoma, head and neck, liver or kidney cancer.

CDR3 in amino acids: CASSRGDLYNEQFF. The CDR3 region has the DNA TGTGCCAGCAGTCGGGGGGATCTCTACAATGAGCAGTTCTTC. The chain joins TRBV19 to TRBJ2-1; TRBD2 matches 7 bases. The CDR3 spans 14 residues. With V trimmed by 9 bases and J by 3 bases, 8 bases remained unmatched. Germline V gene lookup returns CDR1 LNHDA and CDR2 SQIVND (reference sequence). Full variable domain (outside the CDR3, taken from reference TRBV19 and TRBJ2-1): DGGITQSPKYLFRKEGQNVTLSCEQNLNHDAMYWYRQDPGQGLRLIYYSQIVNDFQKGDIAEGYSVSREKKESFPLTVTSAQKNPTAFYLCASSRGDLYNEQFFGPGTRLTVL.